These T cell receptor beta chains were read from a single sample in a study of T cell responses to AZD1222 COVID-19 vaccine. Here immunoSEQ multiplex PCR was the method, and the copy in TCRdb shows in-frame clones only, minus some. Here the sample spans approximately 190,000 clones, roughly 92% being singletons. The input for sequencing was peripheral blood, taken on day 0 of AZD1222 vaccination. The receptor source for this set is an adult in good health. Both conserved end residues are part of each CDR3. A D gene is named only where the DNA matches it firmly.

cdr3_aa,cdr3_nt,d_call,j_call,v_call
CAISESGQGSGIRKLFF,TGTGCCATCAGTGAGTCAGGACAGGGGTCCGGGATTCGAAAACTGTTTTTT,TRBD1,TRBJ1-4,TRBV10-3
CASSFTGQGNNSPLHF,TGTGCCAGCAGTTTCACCGGACAGGGAAACAATTCACCCCTCCACTTT,TRBD1,TRBJ1-6,TRBV27
CASRSQGSTYEQYF,TGTGCCAGCAGGTCACAGGGATCGACCTACGAGCAGTACTTC,-,TRBJ2-7,TRBV7-9
CASSPLGQGLEAFF,TGTGCCAGCAGCCCTTTGGGACAGGGTCTTGAAGCTTTCTTT,TRBD1,TRBJ1-1,TRBV7-8
CATRQGIAPQHF,TGTGCCACCAGACAGGGAATCGCTCCCCAGCATTTT,TRBD1,TRBJ1-5,TRBV12-3/TRBV12-4
CASSPGRSSGANVLTF,TGTGCCAGCAGCCCCGGACGGAGCTCTGGGGCCAACGTCCTGACTTTC,-,TRBJ2-6,TRBV7-7
CASSYSPGTGNSPLHF,TGTGCCAGCAGTTACTCCCCCGGGACAGGGAATTCACCCCTCCACTTT,TRBD1,TRBJ1-6,TRBV6-5
CASSPTGTGYYNSPLHF,TGTGCCAGCAGCCCGACCGGGACAGGGTATTATAATTCACCCCTCCACTTT,TRBD1,TRBJ1-6,TRBV14
CASSVDRGGELFF,TGTGCCAGCAGCGTAGACCGTGGGGGGGAGCTGTTTTTT,-,TRBJ2-2,TRBV9
CASSPRGRGLNTGELFF,TGTGCCAGCTCACCCCGAGGGAGGGGGCTCAACACCGGGGAGCTGTTTTTT,-,TRBJ2-2,TRBV18